This T cell receptor beta chain was captured in a study of Ad26.COV2.S vaccination and SARS-CoV-2 variants. Clones were read by immunoSEQ multiplex PCR, and TCRdb kept only the in-frame ones, dropping some. The sample comprises about 410,000 clones, around 91% of which are singletons, and around 1.8% rests with the top ten. Treatment indicated: roughly 20 received Ad26.COV2.S at low or high dose, single or two shots; about 5 received placebo; per-sample allocation not given. The study sampled participants on day 63 after the first vaccine or placebo injection. With regard to this clone: The identical CDR3 is also encoded by other nucleotide sequences in the sample.

Germline V gene lookup returns CDR1 KGHDR and CDR2 SFDVKD. Trimming left V 1 base short and J 0 bases short, with 8 bases between. The CDR3 is 16 residues long. The sample in question was peripheral blood, obtained in a trial of Ad26.COV2.S vaccine versus placebo. The receptor was derived from a person between 18 and 60 years old who received the Ad26.COV2.S COVID-19 vaccine or a placebo. This chain connects TRBV24-1 to TRBJ2-2; D tentatively fits TRBD1 or TRBD2 (6 bases each). The CDR3 DNA reads TGTGCCACCAGTGATTTTGGGGGGCCGAACACCGGGGAGCTGTTTTTT. This encodes CATSDFGGPNTGELFF.